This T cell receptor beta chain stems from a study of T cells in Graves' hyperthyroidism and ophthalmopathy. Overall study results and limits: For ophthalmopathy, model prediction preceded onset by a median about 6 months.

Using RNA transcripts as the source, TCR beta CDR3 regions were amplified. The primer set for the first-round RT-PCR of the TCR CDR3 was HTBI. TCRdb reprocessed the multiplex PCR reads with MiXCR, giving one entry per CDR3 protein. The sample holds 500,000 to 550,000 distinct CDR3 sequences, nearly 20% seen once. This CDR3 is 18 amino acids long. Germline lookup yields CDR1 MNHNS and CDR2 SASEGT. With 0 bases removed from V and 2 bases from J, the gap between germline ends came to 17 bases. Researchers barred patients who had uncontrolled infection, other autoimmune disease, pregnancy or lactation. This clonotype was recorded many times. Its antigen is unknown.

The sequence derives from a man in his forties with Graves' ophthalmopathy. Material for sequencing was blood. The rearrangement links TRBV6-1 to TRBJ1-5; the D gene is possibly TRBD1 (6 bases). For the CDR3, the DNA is TGTGCCAGCAGTGAAGCAATAGGAGGGGGGGGGCGCAATCAGCCCCAGCATTTT. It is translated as CASSEAIGGGGRNQPQHF.